Included here is one T cell receptor beta chain sequence, with context. Authors' data handling: Amplified reference gene primers provided the basis for estimating nucleated cell counts. The repertoire was sequenced with immunoSEQ multiplex PCR; TCRdb's copy has only in-frame clones and lacks some. Clone size and the V and J calls come from that table; the DNA yielded D and trimming. This table has roughly 120,000 clones, over 80% appearing once. This entry is derived from a study of blood T cell repertoires in COVID-19. Background on the study: The United States, Italy and Spain supplied acute and convalescent COVID-19 samples.

V was cut by 1 base and J by 3 bases, with 22 bases left in between. Germline V gives CDR1 MGHRA, CDR2 YSYEKL. The CDR3 length is 18 residues. This receptor was taken from a woman in her forties or fifties with acute or convalescent COVID-19. The chain has TRBV4-1 and TRBJ2-7; D possibly corresponds to TRBD2 (5 bases). Material: peripheral blood. The CDR3 nucleotides read TGCGCCAGCAGCCAAGGGTTGGTTGCCCGGGAACCACACTACGAGCAGTACTTC. Its protein product is CASSQGLVAREPHYEQYF.